The 5 T cell receptor beta chains in this list originate from one sample, sequenced in a study of cytomegalovirus exposure and HLA in healthy donors. The PCR employed 60 Vbeta primers together with 13 Jbeta primers. The assay was immunoSEQ multiplex PCR, and TCRdb's table has in-frame clones only and misses some. Of under 200,000 clones listed, roughly four fifths are singletons. Source material: PBMCs. Receptors originate from a male donor in good health and CMV-seropositive.

This clone was seen a handful of times. This chain links TRBV28 with TRBJ2-7; TRBD2 is a possible D gene (7 bases). The CDR3 is 15 amino acids. CDR1 and CDR2 from the germline V gene are MDHEN and SYDVKM. With 8 bases removed from V and 6 bases from J, the gap between germline ends came to 23 bases. CDR3 sequence: CASPPRGADPSEQYF. The DNA of the CDR3 is TGTGCCAGCCCCCCTCGGGGGGCGGACCCCAGCGAGCAGTACTTC. Variable domain in full (rest from reference TRBV28 and TRBJ2-7): DVKVTQSSRYLVKRTGEKVFLECVQDMDHENMFWYRQDPGLGLRLIYFSYDVKMKEKGDIPEGYSVSREKKERFSLILESASTNQTSMYLCASPPRGADPSEQYFGPGTRLTVT.

The chain links TRBV18 to TRBJ2-5; D may be TRBD1 (7 bases). This CDR3 is built from 16 residues. Trimming cost V 0 bases and J 6 bases, with 17 bases left between them. CDR1 is KGHSH and CDR2 is LQKENI in the germline V gene. As DNA, the CDR3 is TGTGCCAGCTCACCACCCTCAGGGGGGCTGCAAAAGACCCAGTACTTC. Amino acids: CASSPPSGGLQKTQYF. The full variable domain, completed using reference TRBV18 and TRBJ2-5, is NAGVMQNPRHLVRRRGQEARLRCSPMKGHSHVYWYRQLPEEGLKFMVYLQKENIIDESGMPKERFSAEFPKEGPSILRIQQVVRGDSAAYFCASSPPSGGLQKTQYFGPGTRLLVL.

This rearrangement joins TRBV7-8 to TRBJ2-7; weak D call: TRBD1 (6 bases). The V end was cut by 5 bases, the J end by 7 bases, with 12 bases between. Germline CDR1 reads SGHVS; CDR2 reads FQNEAQ. The CDR3 sequence is 12 residues long. CDR3 in amino acids: CASSPQGLEQYF. The CDR3 DNA reads TGTGCCAGCAGCCCACAGGGCTTGGAGCAGTACTTC.

The CDR3: CASSYNRQQPQHF. The CDR3, as DNA: TGTGCCAGCAGTTACAATCGCCAGCAGCCCCAGCATTTT. The chain joins TRBV6-5 to TRBJ1-5; D uncertain. Trimming left V 2 bases short and J 7 bases short, with 9 bases between. The CDR3 spans 13 residues. CDR1 and CDR2 (germline): MNHEY, SVGAGI.

This chain connects TRBV2 to TRBJ1-1; D perhaps matches TRBD1 (6 bases). V lost 7 bases to trimming and J lost 1 base, with 13 bases between them. Germline loops: CDR1 SNHLY, CDR2 FYNNEI. This CDR3 region has 14 residues. CDR3 amino acids: CASMTGTQNTEAFF. The CDR3 nucleotides read TGTGCCAGCATGACCGGGACACAGAACACTGAAGCTTTCTTT.